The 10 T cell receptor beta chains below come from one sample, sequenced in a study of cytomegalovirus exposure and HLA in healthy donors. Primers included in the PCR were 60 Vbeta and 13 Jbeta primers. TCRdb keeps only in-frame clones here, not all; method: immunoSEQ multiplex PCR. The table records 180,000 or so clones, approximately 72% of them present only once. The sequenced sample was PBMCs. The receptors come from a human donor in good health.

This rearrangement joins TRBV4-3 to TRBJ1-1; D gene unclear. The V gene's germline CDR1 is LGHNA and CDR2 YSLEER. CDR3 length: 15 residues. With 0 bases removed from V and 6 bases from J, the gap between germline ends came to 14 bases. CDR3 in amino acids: CASSQDSGDDAEAFF. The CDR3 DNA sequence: TGCGCCAGCAGCCAAGACTCCGGGGATGACGCTGAAGCTTTCTTT.

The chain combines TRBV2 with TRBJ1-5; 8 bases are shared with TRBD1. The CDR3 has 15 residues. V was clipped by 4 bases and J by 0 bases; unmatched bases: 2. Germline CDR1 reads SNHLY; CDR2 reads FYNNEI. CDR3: CASSGDRGSNQPQHF. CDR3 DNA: TGTGCCAGCAGTGGTGACAGGGGTAGCAATCAGCCCCAGCATTTT.

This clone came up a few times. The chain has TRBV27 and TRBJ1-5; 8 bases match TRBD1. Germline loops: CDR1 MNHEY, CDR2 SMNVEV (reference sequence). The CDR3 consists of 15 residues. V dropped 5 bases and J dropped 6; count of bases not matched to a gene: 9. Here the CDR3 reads CASSKTGAKGQPQHF. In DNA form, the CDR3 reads TGTGCCAGCAGTAAGACAGGGGCAAAGGGTCAGCCCCAGCATTTT.

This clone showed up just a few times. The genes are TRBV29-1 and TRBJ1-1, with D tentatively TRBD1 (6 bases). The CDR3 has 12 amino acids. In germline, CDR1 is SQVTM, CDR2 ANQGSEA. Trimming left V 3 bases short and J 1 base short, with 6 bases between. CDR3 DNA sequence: TGCAGCGTTGAGGACAGGAACACTGAAGCTTTCTTT. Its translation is CSVEDRNTEAFF.

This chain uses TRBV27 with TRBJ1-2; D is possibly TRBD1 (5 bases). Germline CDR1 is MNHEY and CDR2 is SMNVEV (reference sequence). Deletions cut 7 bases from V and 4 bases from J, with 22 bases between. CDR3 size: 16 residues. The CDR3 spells CASTTLGGGVAYGYTF. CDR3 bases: TGTGCCAGCACCACACTGGGGGGGGGAGTAGCCTATGGCTACACCTTC.

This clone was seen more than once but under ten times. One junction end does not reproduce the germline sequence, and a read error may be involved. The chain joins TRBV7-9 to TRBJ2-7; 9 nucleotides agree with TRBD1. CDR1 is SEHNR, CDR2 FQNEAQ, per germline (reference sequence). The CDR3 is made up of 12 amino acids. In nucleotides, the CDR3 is TGTGCCAGCAGCAGGGGGCGGGACAGGGTTACGTTC. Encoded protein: CASSRGRDRVTF.

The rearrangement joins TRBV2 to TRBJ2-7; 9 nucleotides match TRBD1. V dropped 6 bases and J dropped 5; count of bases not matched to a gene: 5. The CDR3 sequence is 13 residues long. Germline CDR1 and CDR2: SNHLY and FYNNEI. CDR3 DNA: TGTGCCAGCAGCGTGGACAGGGGCCACGAGCAGTACTTC. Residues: CASSVDRGHEQYF.

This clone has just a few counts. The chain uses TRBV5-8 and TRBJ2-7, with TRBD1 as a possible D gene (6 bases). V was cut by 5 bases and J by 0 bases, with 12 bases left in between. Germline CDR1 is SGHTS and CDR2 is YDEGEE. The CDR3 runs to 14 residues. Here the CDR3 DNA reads TGTGCCAGCAGGAGGGGGTTTGGCTCCTACGAGCAGTACTTC. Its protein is CASRRGFGSYEQYF.

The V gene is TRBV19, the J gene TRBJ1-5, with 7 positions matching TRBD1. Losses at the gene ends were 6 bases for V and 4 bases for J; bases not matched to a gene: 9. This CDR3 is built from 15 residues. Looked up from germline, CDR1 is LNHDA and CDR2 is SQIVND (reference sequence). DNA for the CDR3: TGTGCCAGTAGCCCAGAAGACAGGGCTAATCAGCCCCAGCATTTT. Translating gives CASSPEDRANQPQHF.

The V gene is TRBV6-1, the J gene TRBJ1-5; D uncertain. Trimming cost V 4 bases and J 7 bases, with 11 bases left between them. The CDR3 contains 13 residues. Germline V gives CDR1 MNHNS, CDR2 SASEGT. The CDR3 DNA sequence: TGTGCCAGCAGTGTACGTTCGGGGCAGCCCCAGCATTTT. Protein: CASSVRSGQPQHF.